The T cell receptor beta chain under discussion was sequenced for a study of early T cells in non-severe SARS-CoV-2 infection. For the study at large: The sequenced material was bulk RNA from unsorted whole blood, and its chains were unpaired.

In this sample, this clonotype turned up many times. Using its own MiXCR run on the 5' RACE reads, TCRdb lists one record per CDR3 protein. Of approximately 15,000 distinct CDR3 sequences listed, around 6% are singletons. V was shortened by 3 bases and J by 5 bases, with 8 bases between the two germline ends. CDR3 length: 13 residues. The germline V gene has CDR1 SGHAT and CDR2 FQNNGV. This TCR was recovered from an adult who was a healthcare worker with PCR-confirmed SARS-CoV-2 infection or an uninfected control (not recorded which). This chain links TRBV11-2 with TRBJ2-1, with D unclear. The sequencing used whole blood, collected at baseline. DNA of the CDR3: TGTGCCAGCAGCTTTGGGCCCAACAATGAGCAGTTCTTC. Residues: CASSFGPNNEQFF.